This T cell receptor (beta chain) was identified in a study of blood T cell repertoires in COVID-19. Study in general: Some COVID-19 samples were acute and others convalescent; all came from the United States, Italy and Spain. Nucleic acid was either cDNA or gDNA, and it came from T cells, B-cell-depleted T cells, or PBMCs.

Trimming removed 3 bases at V and 3 bases at J, with 11 bases between. The CDR3 sequence is 14 residues long. Per the germline V gene, CDR1 is LGHDT and CDR2 is YNNKEL (reference sequence). Study processing details: Amplification of reference gene primers was used by the study to estimate nucleated cell counts. Clones were sequenced by immunoSEQ multiplex PCR, and TCRdb holds only the in-frame ones, with some missing. The D gene and trimming were derived from the DNA, and the V and J assignments and clone size from that table. The sample yields 200,000 to 300,000 clones, approximately 86% seen once. This clone was observed once.

This chain uses TRBV3-1 (or the pseudogene TRBV3-2) with TRBJ1-1; D is possibly TRBD1 (5 bases). The sample consisted of peripheral blood. The sequence was collected from a woman in her fifties or sixties who had recovered from COVID-19. The CDR3 protein is CASSQVSRDTEAFF. CDR3 sequence (DNA): TGTGCCAGCAGCCAGGTTTCCAGGGACACTGAAGCTTTCTTT.